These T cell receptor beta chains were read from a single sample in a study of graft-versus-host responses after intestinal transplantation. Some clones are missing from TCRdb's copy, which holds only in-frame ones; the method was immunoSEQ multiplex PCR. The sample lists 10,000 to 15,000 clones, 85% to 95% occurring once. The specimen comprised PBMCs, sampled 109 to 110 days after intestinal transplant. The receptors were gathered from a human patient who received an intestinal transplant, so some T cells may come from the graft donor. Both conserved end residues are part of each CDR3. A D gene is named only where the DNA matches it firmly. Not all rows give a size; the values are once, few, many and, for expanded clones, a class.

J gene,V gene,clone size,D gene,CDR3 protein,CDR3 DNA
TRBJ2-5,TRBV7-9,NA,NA,CASRTPLQETQYF,TGTGCCAGCAGAACTCCTTTGCAAGAGACCCAGTACTTC
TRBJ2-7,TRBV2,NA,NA,CASRRTTVYEQYF,TGTGCCAGCAGGAGAACCACGGTTTACGAGCAGTACTTC
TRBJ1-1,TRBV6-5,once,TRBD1,CASSRTGFEAFF,TGTGCCAGCAGTCGGACAGGTTTTGAAGCTTTCTTT
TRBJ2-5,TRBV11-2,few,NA,CASSFNQETQYF,TGTGCCAGCAGCTTTAACCAAGAGACCCAGTACTTC
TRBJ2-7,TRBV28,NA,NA,CASALTGNEQYF,TGTGCCAGCGCTCTCACAGGGAACGAGCAGTACTTC
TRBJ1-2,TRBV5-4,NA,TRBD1,CASSSRQGLNYGYTF,TGTGCCAGCAGCTCTCGACAGGGCTTGAACTATGGCTACACCTTC
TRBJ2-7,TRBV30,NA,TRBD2,CAWSVGTSDYEQYF,TGTGCCTGGAGTGTAGGTACTAGCGACTACGAGCAGTACTTC
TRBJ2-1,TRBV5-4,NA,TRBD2,CASSLGVAGGPGSYNEQFF,TGTGCCAGCAGCCTGGGGGTAGCGGGAGGGCCGGGCTCCTACAATGAGCAGTTCTTC
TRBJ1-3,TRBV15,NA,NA,CATSREGGNTIYF,TGTGCCACCAGCAGAGAAGGTGGAAACACCATATATTTT
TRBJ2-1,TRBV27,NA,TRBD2,CASSLSWLAGGDEQFF,TGTGCCAGCAGTTTATCATGGCTAGCGGGAGGCGATGAGCAGTTCTTC
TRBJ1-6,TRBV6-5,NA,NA,CASSYSRGSPLHF,TGTGCCAGCAGTTACTCCAGGGGTTCACCCCTCCACTTT
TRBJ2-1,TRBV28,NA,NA,CASSPGPYNEQFF,TGTGCCAGCAGTCCCGGCCCTTACAATGAGCAGTTCTTC
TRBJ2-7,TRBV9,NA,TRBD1,CASSVSTGTGTYEQYF,TGTGCCAGCAGCGTAAGTACCGGGACAGGGACCTACGAGCAGTACTTC
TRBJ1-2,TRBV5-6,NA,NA,CASSLDLEGANYGYTF,TGTGCCAGCAGCTTGGATCTGGAAGGCGCTAACTATGGCTACACCTTC
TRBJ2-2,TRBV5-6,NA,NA,CASSLGSKGHTGELFF,TGTGCCAGCAGCTTGGGCTCGAAAGGACACACCGGGGAGCTGTTTTTT
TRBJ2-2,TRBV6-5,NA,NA,CASSLGWGELFF,TGTGCCAGCAGTCTGGGGTGGGGGGAGCTGTTTTTT
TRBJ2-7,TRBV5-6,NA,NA,CASSSGFWGSYEQYF,TGTGCCAGCAGCTCAGGGTTCTGGGGTTCCTACGAGCAGTACTTC
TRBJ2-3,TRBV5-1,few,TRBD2,CASNPGLAGNTDTQYF,TGCGCCAGCAACCCGGGACTAGCGGGGAACACAGATACGCAGTATTTT
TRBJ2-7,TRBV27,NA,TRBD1,CASSLSTPTGVAYEQYF,TGTGCCAGCAGTTTATCGACCCCGACAGGGGTGGCCTACGAGCAGTACTTC
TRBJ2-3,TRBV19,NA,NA,CASSIHGTDTQYF,TGTGCCAGTAGTATTCACGGGACAGATACGCAGTATTTT
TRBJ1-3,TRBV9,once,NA,CASSVAGLEDTIYF,TGTGCCAGCAGCGTAGCGGGTTTGGAAGACACCATATATTTT
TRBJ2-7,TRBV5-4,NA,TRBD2,CASSSGTSPYYEQYF,TGTGCCAGCAGCTCCGGGACTAGCCCATACTACGAGCAGTACTTC
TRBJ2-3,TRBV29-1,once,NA,CSGRRTDTQYF,TGCAGCGGGCGGCGCACAGATACGCAGTATTTT
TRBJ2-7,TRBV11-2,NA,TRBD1,CASSLDRTGHYEQYF,TGTGCCAGCAGCTTAGATCGGACAGGTCACTACGAGCAGTACTTC
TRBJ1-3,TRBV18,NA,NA,CASSPQGDTIYF,TGTGCCAGCTCACCGCAGGGAGACACCATATATTTT
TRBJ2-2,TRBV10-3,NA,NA,CAIKAGWGTGELFF,TGTGCCATCAAGGCAGGGTGGGGAACCGGGGAGCTGTTTTTT
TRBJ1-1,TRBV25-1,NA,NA,CASSELVNTEAFF,TGTGCCAGCAGTGAACTAGTGAACACTGAAGCTTTCTTT
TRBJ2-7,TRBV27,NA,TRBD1,CASSPTHTGAYEQYF,TGTGCCAGCAGTCCCACGCATACAGGGGCCTACGAGCAGTACTTC
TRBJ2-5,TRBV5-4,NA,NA,CASTKSAPDGQETQYF,TGTGCCAGCACCAAAAGTGCACCCGACGGCCAAGAGACCCAGTACTTC
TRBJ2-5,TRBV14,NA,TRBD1,CASSQTQRQGKTQYF,TGTGCCAGCAGTCAGACCCAAAGACAGGGGAAGACCCAGTACTTC
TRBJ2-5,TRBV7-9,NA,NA,CASSFLLGNSGQETQYF,TGTGCCAGCAGCTTTTTATTAGGGAACAGCGGCCAAGAGACCCAGTACTTC
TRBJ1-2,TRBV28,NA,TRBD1,CASSFGGQLHYGYTF,TGTGCCAGCAGTTTTGGGGGACAGCTCCACTATGGCTACACCTTC
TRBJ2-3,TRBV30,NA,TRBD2,CAWSALSTSGRTTQYF,TGTGCCTGGAGTGCCCTCTCGACTAGCGGGAGGACTACGCAGTATTTT
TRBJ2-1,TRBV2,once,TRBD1,CASKWGQGVRGGQFF,TGTGCCAGCAAGTGGGGACAGGGGGTAAGAGGCGGGCAGTTCTTC
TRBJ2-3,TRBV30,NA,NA,CAWSVRRQSDTQYF,TGTGCCTGGAGTGTACGACGCCAATCAGATACGCAGTATTTT
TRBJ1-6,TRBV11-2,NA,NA,CASSPPPGDSPLHF,TGTGCCAGCAGCCCCCCTCCCGGGGATTCACCCCTCCACTTT
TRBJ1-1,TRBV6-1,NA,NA,CASSSQTVNTEAFF,TGTGCCAGCAGTTCTCAGACAGTTAACACTGAAGCTTTCTTT
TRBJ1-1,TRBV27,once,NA,CATSPDVMNTEAFF,TGTGCCACCTCTCCGGACGTAATGAACACTGAAGCTTTCTTT
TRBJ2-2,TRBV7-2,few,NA,CASSFGQTGELFF,TGTGCCAGCAGCTTTGGGCAAACCGGGGAGCTGTTTTTT
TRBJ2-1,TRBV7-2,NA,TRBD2,CASSLVVGTSANNEQFF,TGTGCCAGCAGCTTAGTTGTAGGGACTAGCGCCAACAATGAGCAGTTCTTC
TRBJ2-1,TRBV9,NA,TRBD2,CASSVVGTSGINNEQFF,TGTGCCAGCAGCGTAGTCGGGACTAGCGGGATAAACAATGAGCAGTTCTTC
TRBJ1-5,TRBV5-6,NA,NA,CASSLSGRPNQPQHF,TGTGCCAGCAGCCTTTCGGGCAGGCCCAATCAGCCCCAGCATTTT
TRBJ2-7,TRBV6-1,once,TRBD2,CASSEPVAGERETHEQYF,TGTGCCAGCAGTGAACCGGTGGCAGGTGAGCGGGAGACCCACGAGCAGTACTTC
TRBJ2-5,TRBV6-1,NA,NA,CASSEGKTQYF,TGTGCCAGCAGTGAAGGGAAGACCCAGTACTTC
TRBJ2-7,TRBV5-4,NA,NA,CASSLPSYEQYF,TGTGCCAGCAGCTTGCCCTCCTACGAGCAGTACTTC
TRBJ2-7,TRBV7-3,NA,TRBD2,CASSPQSGAYEQYF,TGTGCCAGCAGCCCCCAGAGCGGGGCCTACGAGCAGTACTTC
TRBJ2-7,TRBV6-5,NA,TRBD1,CASSYRDREYF,TGTGCCAGCAGTTACCGGGACAGGGAATACTTC
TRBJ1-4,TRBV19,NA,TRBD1,CASSESGGSATNEKLFF,TGTGCCAGTAGTGAGTCAGGGGGGTCTGCAACTAATGAAAAACTGTTTTTT
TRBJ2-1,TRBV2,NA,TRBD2,CASTLGLLAWNEQFF,TGTGCCAGCACCCTGGGACTACTCGCCTGGAATGAGCAGTTCTTC
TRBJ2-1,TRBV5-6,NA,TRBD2,CASSFSGLNEQFF,TGTGCCAGCAGCTTTAGCGGGCTCAATGAGCAGTTCTTC
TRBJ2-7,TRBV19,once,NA,CASSMTGSSYEQYF,TGTGCCAGTAGTATGACTGGAAGCTCCTACGAGCAGTACTTC
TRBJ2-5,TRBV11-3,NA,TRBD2,CASSPGTSGTMETQYF,TGTGCCAGCAGCCCCGGGACTAGCGGGACAATGGAGACCCAGTACTTC
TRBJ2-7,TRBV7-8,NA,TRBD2,CASSIKTAGVIYEQYF,TGTGCCAGCAGCATCAAAACAGCGGGAGTGATCTACGAGCAGTACTTC
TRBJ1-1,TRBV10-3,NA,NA,CAISESAGWDTEAFF,TGTGCCATCAGTGAGTCCGCAGGGTGGGACACTGAAGCTTTCTTT
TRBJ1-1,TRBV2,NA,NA,CASSRDTEAFF,TGTGCCAGCAGCAGGGATACTGAAGCTTTCTTT